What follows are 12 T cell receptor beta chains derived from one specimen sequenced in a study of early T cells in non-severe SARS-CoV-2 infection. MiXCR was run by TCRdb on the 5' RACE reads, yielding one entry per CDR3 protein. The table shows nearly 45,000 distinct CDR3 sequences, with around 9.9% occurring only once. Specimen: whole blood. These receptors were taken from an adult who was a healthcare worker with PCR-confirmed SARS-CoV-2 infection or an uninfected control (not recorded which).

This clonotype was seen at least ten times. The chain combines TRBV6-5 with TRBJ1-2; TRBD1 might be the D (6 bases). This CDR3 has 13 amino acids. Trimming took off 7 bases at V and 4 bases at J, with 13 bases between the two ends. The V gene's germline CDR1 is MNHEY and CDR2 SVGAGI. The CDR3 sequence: CASTGAQSYGYTF. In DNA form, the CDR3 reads TGTGCCAGCACAGGGGCTCAAAGCTATGGCTACACCTTC.

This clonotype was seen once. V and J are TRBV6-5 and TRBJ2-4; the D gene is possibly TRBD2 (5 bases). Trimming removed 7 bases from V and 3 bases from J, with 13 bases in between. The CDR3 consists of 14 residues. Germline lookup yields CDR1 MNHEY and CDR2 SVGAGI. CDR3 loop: CASKLDLGKNIQYF. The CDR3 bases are TGTGCCAGCAAACTAGATTTGGGCAAAAACATTCAGTACTTC.

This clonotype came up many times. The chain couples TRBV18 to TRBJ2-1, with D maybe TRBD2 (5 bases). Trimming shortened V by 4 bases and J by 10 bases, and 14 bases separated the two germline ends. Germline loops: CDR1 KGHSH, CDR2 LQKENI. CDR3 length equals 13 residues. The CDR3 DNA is TGTGCCAGCTCACTTGAGGGCCAAGTAGAGCAGTTCTTC. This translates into CASSLEGQVEQFF.

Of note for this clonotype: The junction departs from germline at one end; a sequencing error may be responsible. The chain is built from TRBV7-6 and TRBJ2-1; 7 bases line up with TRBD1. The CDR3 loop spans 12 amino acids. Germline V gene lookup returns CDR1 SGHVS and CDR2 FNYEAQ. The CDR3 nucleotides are TGTACCAGCAGCCTGGTTGGACAAGGGGGCTACTTC. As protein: CTSSLVGQGGYF.

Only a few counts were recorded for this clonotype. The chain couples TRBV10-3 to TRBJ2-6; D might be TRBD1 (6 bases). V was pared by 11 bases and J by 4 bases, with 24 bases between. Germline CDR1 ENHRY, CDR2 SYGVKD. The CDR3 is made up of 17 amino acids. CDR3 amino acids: CAVLGTRTSRGANVLTF. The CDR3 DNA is TGTGCCGTTCTGGGGACACGCACGTCTAGGGGGGCCAACGTCCTGACTTTC.

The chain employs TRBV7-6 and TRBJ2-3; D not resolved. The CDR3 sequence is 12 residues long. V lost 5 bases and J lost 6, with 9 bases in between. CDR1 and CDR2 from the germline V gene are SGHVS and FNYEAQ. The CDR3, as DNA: TGTGCCAGCAGCCCCCTGCAGGATACGCAGTATTTT. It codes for CASSPLQDTQYF. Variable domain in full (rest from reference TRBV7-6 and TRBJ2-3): GAGVSQSPRYKVTKRGQDVALRCDPISGHVSLYWYRQALGQGPEFLTYFNYEAQQDKSGLPNDRFSAERPEGSISTLTIQRTEQRDSAMYRCASSPLQDTQYFGPGTRLTVL.

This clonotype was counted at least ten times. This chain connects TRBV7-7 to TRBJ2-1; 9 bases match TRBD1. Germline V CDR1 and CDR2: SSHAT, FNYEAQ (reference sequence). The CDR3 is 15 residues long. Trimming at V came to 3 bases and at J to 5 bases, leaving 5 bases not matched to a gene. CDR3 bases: TGTGCCAGCAGCTTCACAGGGGGCCCTAACAATGAGCAGTTCTTC. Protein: CASSFTGGPNNEQFF.

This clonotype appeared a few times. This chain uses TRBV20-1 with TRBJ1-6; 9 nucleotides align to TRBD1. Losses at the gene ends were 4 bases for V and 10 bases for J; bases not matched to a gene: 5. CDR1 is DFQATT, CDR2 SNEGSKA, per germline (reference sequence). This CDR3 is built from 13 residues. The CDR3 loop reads CSAKMTGGSPLHF. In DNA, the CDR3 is TGCAGTGCTAAAATGACAGGGGGGTCACCCCTCCACTTT.

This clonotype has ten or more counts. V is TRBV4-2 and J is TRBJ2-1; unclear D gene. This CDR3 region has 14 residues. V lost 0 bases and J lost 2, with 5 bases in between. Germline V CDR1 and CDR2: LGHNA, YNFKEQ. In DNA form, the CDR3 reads TGTGCCAGCAGCCAAGATGGGGCCTACAATGAGCAGTTCTTC. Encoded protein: CASSQDGAYNEQFF.

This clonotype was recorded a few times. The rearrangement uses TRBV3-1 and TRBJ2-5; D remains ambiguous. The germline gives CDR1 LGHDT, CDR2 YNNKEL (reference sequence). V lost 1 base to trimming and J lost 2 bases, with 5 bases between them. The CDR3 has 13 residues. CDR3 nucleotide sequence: TGTGCCAGCAGCCAAGTCGGGCAAGAGACCCAGTACTTC. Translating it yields CASSQVGQETQYF.

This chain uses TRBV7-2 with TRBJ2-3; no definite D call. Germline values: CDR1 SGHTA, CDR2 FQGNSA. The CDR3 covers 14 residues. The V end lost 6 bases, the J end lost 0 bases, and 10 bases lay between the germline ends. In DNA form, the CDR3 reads TGTGCCAGCAGTTCTAGATCTAGCACAGATACGCAGTATTTT. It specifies CASSSRSSTDTQYF.

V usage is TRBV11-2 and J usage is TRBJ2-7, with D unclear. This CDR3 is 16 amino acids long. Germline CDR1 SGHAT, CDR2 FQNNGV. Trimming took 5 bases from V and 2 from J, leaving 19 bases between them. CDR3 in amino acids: CASSLMASTPAYEQYF. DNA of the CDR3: TGTGCCAGCAGCCTGATGGCCTCCACCCCCGCCTACGAGCAGTACTTC. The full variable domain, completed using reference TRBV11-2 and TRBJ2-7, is EAGVAQSPRYKIIEKRQSVAFWCNPISGHATLYWYQQILGQGPKLLIQFQNNGVVDDSQLPKDRFSAERLKGVDSTLKIQPAKLEDSAVYLCASSLMASTPAYEQYFGPGTRLTVT.